This TCR beta chain was retrieved from a study of OX40 agonist ivuxolimab in advanced cancers. Here immunoSEQ multiplex PCR was the method, and the copy in TCRdb shows in-frame clones only, minus some. The sample contains tens of thousands of clones, 85% to 95% of which appear only once. Study-wide findings and caveats: In a subset of nonresponders, normalized T-cell clonal expansion was also low.

This CDR3 contains 17 residues. Germline-derived CDR1 and CDR2 are MDHEN and SYDVKM. V trimming: 7 bases; J trimming: 0 bases; junction bases outside the gene matches: 8. About this clone: Its antigen is undetermined.

The V and J genes are TRBV28 and TRBJ2-6; the match to TRBD1 covers 8 bases. The receptor comes from an adult with an advanced solid tumor such as melanoma, head and neck, liver or kidney cancer. Sample: CD4+ or CD8+ T cells sorted from blood, taken in a trial of the OX40 agonist ivuxolimab. CDR3 in amino acids: CASTRTGSPSGANVLTF. The CDR3 bases are TGTGCCAGCACCCGGACAGGGAGTCCCTCTGGGGCCAACGTCCTGACTTTC.